This TCR beta chain comes out of a study of blood T cell repertoires in COVID-19. About the research overall: Sites across the United States, Italy and Spain contributed samples from acute and convalescent COVID-19. The analysed material was cDNA or gDNA that came from T cells, B-cell-depleted T cells, or PBMCs.

The V and J ends lost 0 bases and 6 bases respectively, with 26 bases between them. CDR3 length: 19 residues. CDR1 and CDR2 (germline): SGDLS, YYNGEE. In the original analysis: Cell counts per sample came from amplifying reference gene primers. The repertoire was sequenced with immunoSEQ multiplex PCR; TCRdb's copy has only in-frame clones and lacks some. D and trimming were read from the DNA, whereas the V and J calls and clone size are those reported in that table. The data show 150,000 to 200,000 clones, roughly 80% seen once. This clone was seen repeatedly, ten times or more. This rearrangement joins TRBV9 to TRBJ2-3; TRBD2 might be the D (5 bases). Sequenced: peripheral blood. This receptor was taken from a man between 60 and 75 years old with active or convalescent COVID-19. CDR3 sequence (DNA): TGTGCCAGCAGCGTAGCTACTCGAGGGTCTAGAGGGTTAGGGGATACGCAGTATTTT. Translating it yields CASSVATRGSRGLGDTQYF.